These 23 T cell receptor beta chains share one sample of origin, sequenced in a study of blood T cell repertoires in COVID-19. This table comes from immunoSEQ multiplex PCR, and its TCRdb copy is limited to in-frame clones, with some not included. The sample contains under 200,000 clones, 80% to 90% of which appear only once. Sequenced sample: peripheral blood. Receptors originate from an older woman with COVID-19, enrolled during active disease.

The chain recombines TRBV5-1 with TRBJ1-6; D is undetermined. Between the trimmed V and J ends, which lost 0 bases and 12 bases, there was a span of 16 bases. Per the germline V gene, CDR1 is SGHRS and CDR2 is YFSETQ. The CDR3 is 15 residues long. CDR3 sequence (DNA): TGCGCCAGCAGCTTGGATGGCAGATCGGGATTACCCCTCCACTTT. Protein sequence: CASSLDGRSGLPLHF.

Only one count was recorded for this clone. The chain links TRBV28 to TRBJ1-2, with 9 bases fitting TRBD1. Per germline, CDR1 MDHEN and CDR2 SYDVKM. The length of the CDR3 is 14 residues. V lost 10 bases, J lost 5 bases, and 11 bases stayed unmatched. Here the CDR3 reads CATLPTGGAYGYTF. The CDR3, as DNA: TGTGCCACCCTACCCACAGGGGGCGCATATGGCTACACCTTC.

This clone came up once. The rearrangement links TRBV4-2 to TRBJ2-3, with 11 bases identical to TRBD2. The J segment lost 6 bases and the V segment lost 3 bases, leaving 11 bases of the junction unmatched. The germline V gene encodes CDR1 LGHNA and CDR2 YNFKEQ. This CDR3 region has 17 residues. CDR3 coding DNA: TGTGCCAGCAGCCACGATGACACCCTAGCGGGGGGTGATACGCAGTATTTT. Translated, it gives CASSHDDTLAGGDTQYF.

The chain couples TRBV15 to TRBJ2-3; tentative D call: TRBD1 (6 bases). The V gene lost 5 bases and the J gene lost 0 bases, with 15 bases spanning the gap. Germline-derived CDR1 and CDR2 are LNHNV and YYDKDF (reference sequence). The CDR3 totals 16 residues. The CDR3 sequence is CATSGKTGRSTDTQYF. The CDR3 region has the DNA TGTGCCACCAGCGGGAAGACAGGCAGAAGCACAGATACGCAGTATTTT.

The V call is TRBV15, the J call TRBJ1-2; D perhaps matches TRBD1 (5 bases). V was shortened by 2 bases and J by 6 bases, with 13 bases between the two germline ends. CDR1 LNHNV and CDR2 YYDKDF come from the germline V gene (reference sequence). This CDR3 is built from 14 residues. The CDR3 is CATSRPQRTNGYTF. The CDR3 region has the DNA TGTGCCACCAGCAGACCACAACGGACAAATGGCTACACCTTC.

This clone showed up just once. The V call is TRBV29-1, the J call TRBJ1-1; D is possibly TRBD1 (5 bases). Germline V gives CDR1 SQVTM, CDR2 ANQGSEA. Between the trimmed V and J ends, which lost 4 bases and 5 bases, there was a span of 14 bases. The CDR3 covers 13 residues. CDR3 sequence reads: CSVGVGGDTEAFF. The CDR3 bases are TGCAGCGTTGGAGTCGGAGGGGATACTGAAGCTTTCTTT.

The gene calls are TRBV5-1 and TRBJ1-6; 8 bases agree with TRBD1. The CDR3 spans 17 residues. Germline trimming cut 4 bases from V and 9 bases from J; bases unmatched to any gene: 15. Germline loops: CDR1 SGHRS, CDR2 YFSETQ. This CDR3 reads CASSPTGTGGGGSPLHF. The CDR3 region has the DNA TGCGCCAGCAGCCCCACTGGGACAGGAGGAGGAGGTTCACCCCTCCACTTT.

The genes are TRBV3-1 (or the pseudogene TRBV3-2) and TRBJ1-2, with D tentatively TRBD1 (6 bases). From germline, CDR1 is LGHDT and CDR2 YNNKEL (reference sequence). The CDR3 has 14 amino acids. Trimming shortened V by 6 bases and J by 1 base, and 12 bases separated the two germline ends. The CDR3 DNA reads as TGTGCCAGCAGACCCACAGGGATTAACTATGGCTACACCTTC. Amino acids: CASRPTGINYGYTF.

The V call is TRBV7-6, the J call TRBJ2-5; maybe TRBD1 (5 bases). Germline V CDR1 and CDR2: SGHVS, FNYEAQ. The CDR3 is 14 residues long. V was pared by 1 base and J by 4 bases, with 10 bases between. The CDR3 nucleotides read TGTGCCAGCAGCTTAGGGTTGGGGCGAGAGACCCAGTACTTC. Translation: CASSLGLGRETQYF.

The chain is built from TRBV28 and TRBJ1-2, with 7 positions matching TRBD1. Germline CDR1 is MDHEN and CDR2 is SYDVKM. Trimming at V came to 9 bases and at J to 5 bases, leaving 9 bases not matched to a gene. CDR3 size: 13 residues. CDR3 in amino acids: CASRIGQEYGYTF. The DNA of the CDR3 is TGTGCCAGTAGAATCGGACAGGAATATGGCTACACCTTC.

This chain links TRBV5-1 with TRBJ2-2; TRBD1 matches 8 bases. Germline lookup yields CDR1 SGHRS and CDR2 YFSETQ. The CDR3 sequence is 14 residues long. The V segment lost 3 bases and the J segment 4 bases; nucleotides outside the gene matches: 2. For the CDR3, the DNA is TGCGCCAGCAGCTCGGACAGGGCCACCGGGGAGCTGTTTTTT. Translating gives CASSSDRATGELFF.

Here the CDR3 reads CAISDSVAGARSETQYF. As DNA, the CDR3 is TGTGCCATCAGTGATTCCGTAGCGGGGGCTCGGTCGGAGACCCAGTACTTC. The rearrangement uses TRBV10-3 and TRBJ2-5; 9 nucleotides agree with TRBD2. With 3 bases clipped from V and 5 bases from J, the junction kept 13 bases outside the gene matches. The CDR3 has 17 amino acids. The V gene's germline CDR1 is ENHRY and CDR2 SYGVKD.

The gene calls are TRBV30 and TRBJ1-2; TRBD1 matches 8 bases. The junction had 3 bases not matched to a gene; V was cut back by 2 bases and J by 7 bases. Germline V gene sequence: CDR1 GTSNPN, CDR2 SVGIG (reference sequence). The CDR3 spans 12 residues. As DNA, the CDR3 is TGTGCCTGGAGTCAGGGGGCGAGTGGCTACACCTTC. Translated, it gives CAWSQGASGYTF.

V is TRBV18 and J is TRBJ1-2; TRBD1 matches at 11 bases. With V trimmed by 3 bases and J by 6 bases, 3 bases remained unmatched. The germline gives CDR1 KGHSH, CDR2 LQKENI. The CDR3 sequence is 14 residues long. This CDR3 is CASSPGQGDNGYTF. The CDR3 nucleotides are TGTGCCAGCTCACCGGGACAGGGGGACAATGGCTACACCTTC.

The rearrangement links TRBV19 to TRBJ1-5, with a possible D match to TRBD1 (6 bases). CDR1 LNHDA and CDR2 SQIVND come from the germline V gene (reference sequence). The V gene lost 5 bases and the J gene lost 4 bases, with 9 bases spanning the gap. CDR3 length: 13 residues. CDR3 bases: TGTGCCAGTAGTCCCCAGGGGAATCAGCCCCAGCATTTT. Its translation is CASSPQGNQPQHF.

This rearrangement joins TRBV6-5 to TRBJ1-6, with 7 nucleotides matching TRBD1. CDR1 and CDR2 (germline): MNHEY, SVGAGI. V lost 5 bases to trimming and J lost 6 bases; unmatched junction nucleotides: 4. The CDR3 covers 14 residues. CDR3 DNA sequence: TGTGCCAGCAGTCCCGGGACAGTTAATTCACCCCTCCACTTT. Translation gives CASSPGTVNSPLHF.

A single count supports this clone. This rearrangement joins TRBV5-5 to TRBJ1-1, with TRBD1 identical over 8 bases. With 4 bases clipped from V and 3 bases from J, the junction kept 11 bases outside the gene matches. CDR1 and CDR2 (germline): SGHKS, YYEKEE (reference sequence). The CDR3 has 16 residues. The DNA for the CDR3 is TGTGCCAGCAGCCCAAGCAGGGGGCTCTATGACACTGAAGCTTTCTTT. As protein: CASSPSRGLYDTEAFF.

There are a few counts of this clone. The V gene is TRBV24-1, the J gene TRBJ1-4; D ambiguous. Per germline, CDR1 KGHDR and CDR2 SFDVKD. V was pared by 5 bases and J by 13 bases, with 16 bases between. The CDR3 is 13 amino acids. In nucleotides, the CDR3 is TGTGCCACCAGTGGCCAGGACCATGAGGGACTGTTTTTT. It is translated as CATSGQDHEGLFF.

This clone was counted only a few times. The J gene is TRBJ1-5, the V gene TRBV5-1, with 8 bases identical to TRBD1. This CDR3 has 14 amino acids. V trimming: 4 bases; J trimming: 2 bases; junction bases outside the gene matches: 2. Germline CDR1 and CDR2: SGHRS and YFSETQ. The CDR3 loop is CASSAGQGNQPQHF. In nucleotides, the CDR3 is TGCGCCAGCAGCGCGGGACAGGGCAATCAGCCCCAGCATTTT.

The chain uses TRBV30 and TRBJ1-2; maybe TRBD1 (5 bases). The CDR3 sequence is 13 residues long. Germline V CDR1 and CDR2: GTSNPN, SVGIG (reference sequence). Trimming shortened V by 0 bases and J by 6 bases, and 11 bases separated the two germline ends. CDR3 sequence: CAWSVLTVDGYTF. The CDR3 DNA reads TGTGCCTGGAGTGTATTGACAGTTGATGGCTACACCTTC.

The CDR3 DNA is TGTGCCAGCAGTTTGGGGCGGGGACAGGCAAATTCCTACGAGCAGTACTTC. It codes for CASSLGRGQANSYEQYF. This chain uses TRBV27 with TRBJ2-7; TRBD1 agrees at 8 bases. Germline V gene data show CDR1 as MNHEY and CDR2 as SMNVEV (reference sequence). J gave up 1 base and V 3 bases, and 11 bases lay outside the gene matches. The CDR3 consists of 17 residues.

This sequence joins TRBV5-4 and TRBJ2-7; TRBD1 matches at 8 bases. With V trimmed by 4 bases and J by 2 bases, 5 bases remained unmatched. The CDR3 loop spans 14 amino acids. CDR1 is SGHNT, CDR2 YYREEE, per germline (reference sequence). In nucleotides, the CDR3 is TGTGCCAGCAGCAACCGGGACAGGACCTACGAGCAGTACTTC. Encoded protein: CASSNRDRTYEQYF.

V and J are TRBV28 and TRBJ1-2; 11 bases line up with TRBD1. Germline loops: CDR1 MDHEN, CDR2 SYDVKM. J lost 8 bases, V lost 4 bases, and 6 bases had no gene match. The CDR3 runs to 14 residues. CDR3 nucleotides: TGTGCCAGCAGTTCCGCGGACAGGGGGCACGGCTACACCTTC. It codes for CASSSADRGHGYTF.